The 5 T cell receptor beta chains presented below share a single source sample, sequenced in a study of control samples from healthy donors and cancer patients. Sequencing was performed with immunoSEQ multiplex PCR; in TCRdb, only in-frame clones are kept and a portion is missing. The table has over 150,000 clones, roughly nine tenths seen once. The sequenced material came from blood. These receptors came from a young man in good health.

The CDR3 loop reads CAISEGTGRTEAFF. The CDR3 region has the DNA TGTGCCATCAGTGAGGGGACGGGTCGGACTGAAGCTTTCTTT. The gene calls are TRBV10-3 and TRBJ1-1, with a possible D match to TRBD1 (5 bases). CDR1 ENHRY and CDR2 SYGVKD come from the germline V gene. The CDR3 loop spans 14 amino acids. Trimming cost V 2 bases and J 5 bases, with 12 bases left between them.

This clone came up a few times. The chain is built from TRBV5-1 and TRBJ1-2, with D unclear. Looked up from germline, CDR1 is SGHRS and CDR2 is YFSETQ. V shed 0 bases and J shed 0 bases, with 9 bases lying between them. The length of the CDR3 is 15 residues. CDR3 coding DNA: TGCGCCAGCAGCTTGGAAGGGCCCGCTAACTATGGCTACACCTTC. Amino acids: CASSLEGPANYGYTF.

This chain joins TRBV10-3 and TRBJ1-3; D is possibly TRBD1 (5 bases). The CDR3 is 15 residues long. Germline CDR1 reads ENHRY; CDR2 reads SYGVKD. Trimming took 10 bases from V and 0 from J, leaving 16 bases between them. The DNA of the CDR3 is TGTGCCACTCTTGGGACGGAGAACTCTGGAAACACCATATATTTT. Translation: CATLGTENSGNTIYF.

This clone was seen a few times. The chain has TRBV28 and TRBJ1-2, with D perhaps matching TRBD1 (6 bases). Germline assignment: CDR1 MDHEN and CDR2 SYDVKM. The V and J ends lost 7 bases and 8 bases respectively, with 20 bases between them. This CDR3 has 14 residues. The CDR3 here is CASTRGRRVGGYTF. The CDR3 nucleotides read TGTGCCAGCACCCGGGGGCGGAGAGTAGGCGGCTACACCTTC.

The CDR3 DNA reads TGTGCCAGCAGCTTCTCTGCGTACAATGAGCAGTTCTTC. It encodes CASSFSAYNEQFF. The rearrangement uses TRBV7-2 and TRBJ2-1, with D unclear. Looked up from germline, CDR1 is SGHTA and CDR2 is FQGNSA. The CDR3 is 13 amino acids. V lost 3 bases and J lost 4, with 7 bases in between.